The 12 T cell receptor beta chains presented below share a single source sample, sequenced in a study of blood T cell repertoires in COVID-19. Assay used: immunoSEQ multiplex PCR; TCRdb lists only in-frame clones, some missing. This table has roughly 500,000 clones, about 91% appearing once. The sequenced sample consisted of peripheral blood. The receptors come from a young man with COVID-19, enrolled during active disease.

This clone was seen once. The chain joins TRBV27 to TRBJ2-6; tentative D call: TRBD2 (5 bases). Trimming cost V 3 bases and J 0 bases, with 12 bases left between them. The germline CDR1 and CDR2 sequences are MNHEY and SMNVEV (reference sequence). The length of the CDR3 is 17 residues. The CDR3 loop reads CASSLAGGRSGANVLTF. As DNA, the CDR3 is TGTGCCAGCAGTTTGGCAGGCGGGCGCTCTGGGGCCAACGTCCTGACTTTC.

This chain connects TRBV4-2 to TRBJ2-7, with 7 bases fitting TRBD2. Germline CDR1 is LGHNA and CDR2 is YNFKEQ. After removal of 4 bases from V and 1 base from J, the junction contained 10 bases not matched to a gene. This CDR3 is built from 16 residues. The DNA for the CDR3 is TGTGCCAGCAGCCCTGATGGGGTAGCGGGTTCCTACGAGCAGTACTTC. Translating gives CASSPDGVAGSYEQYF.

The gene calls are TRBV7-8 and TRBJ2-1; D may be TRBD1 (6 bases). The CDR3 loop spans 21 amino acids. V shed 0 bases and J shed 2 bases, with 26 bases lying between them. Germline V gene sequence: CDR1 SGHVS, CDR2 FQNEAQ. The CDR3 region has the DNA TGTGCCAGCAGCTTAGCGCGGAGGTTGACAGGCGTCAGGGTTCCCTACAATGAGCAGTTCTTC. It is translated as CASSLARRLTGVRVPYNEQFF.

The J gene is TRBJ2-5, the V gene TRBV10-1, with D maybe TRBD2 (6 bases). The CDR3 is 13 amino acids. Germline V lookup: CDR1 WNHNN, CDR2 SYGVQD (reference sequence). V shed 3 bases and J shed 3 bases, with 8 bases lying between them. The CDR3 reads CASSELAEETQYF. The CDR3 DNA sequence: TGCGCCAGCAGTGAACTAGCAGAAGAGACCCAGTACTTC.

This clone was recorded a few times. The chain couples TRBV2 to TRBJ1-1; 10 bases line up with TRBD1. V dropped 3 bases and J dropped 1; count of bases not matched to a gene: 5. The CDR3 runs 16 residues. CDR1 is SNHLY and CDR2 is FYNNEI in the germline V gene. The DNA of the CDR3 is TGTGCCAGCAGTGATCAGACAGGGGGCGGGAACACTGAAGCTTTCTTT. Amino acids: CASSDQTGGGNTEAFF. Full variable domain (rest looked up from reference TRBV2 and TRBJ1-1): EPEVTQTPSHQVTQMGQEVILRCVPISNHLYFYWYRQILGQKVEFLVSFYNNEISEKSEIFDDQFSVERPDGSNFTLKIRSTKLEDSAMYFCASSDQTGGGNTEAFFGQGTRLTVV.

V usage is TRBV28 and J usage is TRBJ1-1; D may be TRBD1 (5 bases). The CDR3 loop spans 14 amino acids. Per the germline V gene, CDR1 is MDHEN and CDR2 is SYDVKM. Trimming stripped 7 bases from V and 0 bases from J, with 12 bases between. The DNA of the CDR3 is TGTGCCAGCACTGGGGGGGGAGTGAACACTGAAGCTTTCTTT. This encodes CASTGGGVNTEAFF.

This chain uses TRBV9 with TRBJ1-6; D is possibly TRBD1 (6 bases). Trimming removed 2 bases at V and 9 bases at J, with 15 bases between. The CDR3 has 15 residues. Per germline, CDR1 SGDLS and CDR2 YYNGEE. The chain's CDR3 is CASSVTGQPASPLHF. CDR3 DNA: TGTGCCAGCAGCGTGACAGGACAGCCGGCTTCACCCCTCCACTTT.

The V gene is TRBV7-2, the J gene TRBJ1-2; D not certain. Germline V lookup: CDR1 SGHTA, CDR2 FQGNSA. The CDR3 sequence is 14 residues long. V lost 1 base and J lost 1, with 7 bases in between. CDR3 region: CASSLEYSNYGYTF. CDR3 sequence (DNA): TGTGCCAGCAGCTTAGAGTACAGTAACTATGGCTACACCTTC.

This chain joins TRBV11-2 and TRBJ2-1; 9 nucleotides align to TRBD2. This CDR3 has 16 residues. Looked up from germline, CDR1 is SGHAT and CDR2 is FQNNGV. The V and J ends lost 1 base and 9 bases, in that order; junction bases with no gene match: 10. CDR3 amino acids: CASSLGRLAGTGEQFF. The CDR3 bases are TGTGCCAGCAGCTTAGGTCGCCTAGCGGGGACCGGTGAGCAGTTCTTC.

The gene calls are TRBV19 and TRBJ2-7, with 11 bases fitting TRBD2. Per germline, CDR1 LNHDA and CDR2 SQIVND (reference sequence). The length of the CDR3 is 19 residues. DNA of the CDR3: TGTGTCACGAACGAATTACGACCGGGACTAGCGGAAACCTACTACGAGCAGTACTTC. It translates to CVTNELRPGLAETYYEQYF.

Notes on this clone: The same CDR3 also results from other DNA sequences found in this sample. The chain carries TRBV14 and TRBJ1-1; D is perhaps TRBD1 (5 bases). The CDR3 has 14 residues. Germline CDR1 reads SGHDN; CDR2 reads FVKESK. V lost 1 base and J 0 bases, leaving 6 bases between the germline ends. Written as DNA, the CDR3 is TGTGCCAGCAGCCAAGGCAGGGTGAACACTGAAGCTTTCTTT. Amino acid sequence: CASSQGRVNTEAFF.

The chain employs TRBV10-2 and TRBJ2-1, with D possibly TRBD2 on 6 matching bases. V was shortened by 3 bases and J by 7 bases, with 7 bases between the two germline ends. The CDR3 runs to 12 residues. Germline V gene sequence: CDR1 WSHSY, CDR2 SAAADI. CDR3 region: CASSESGNEQFF. The CDR3 DNA follows: TGCGCCAGCAGTGAAAGCGGGAATGAGCAGTTCTTC.